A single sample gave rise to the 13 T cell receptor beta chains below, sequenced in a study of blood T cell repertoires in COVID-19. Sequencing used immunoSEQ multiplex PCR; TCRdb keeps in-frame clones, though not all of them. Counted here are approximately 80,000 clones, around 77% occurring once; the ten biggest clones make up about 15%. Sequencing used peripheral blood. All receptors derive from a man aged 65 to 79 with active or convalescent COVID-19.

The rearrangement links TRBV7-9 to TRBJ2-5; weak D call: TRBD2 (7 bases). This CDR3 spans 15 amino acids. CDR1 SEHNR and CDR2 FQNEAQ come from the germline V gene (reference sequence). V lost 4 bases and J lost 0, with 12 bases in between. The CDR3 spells CASSSRGDNQETQYF. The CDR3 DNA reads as TGTGCCAGCAGCTCCCGGGGGGACAACCAAGAGACCCAGTACTTC.

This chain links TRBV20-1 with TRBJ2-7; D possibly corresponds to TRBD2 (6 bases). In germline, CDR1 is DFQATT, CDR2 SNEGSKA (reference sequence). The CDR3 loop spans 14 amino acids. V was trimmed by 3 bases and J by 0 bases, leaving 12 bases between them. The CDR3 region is CSASLWGDSYEQYF. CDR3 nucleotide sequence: TGCAGTGCTAGTTTATGGGGGGACTCCTACGAGCAGTACTTC.

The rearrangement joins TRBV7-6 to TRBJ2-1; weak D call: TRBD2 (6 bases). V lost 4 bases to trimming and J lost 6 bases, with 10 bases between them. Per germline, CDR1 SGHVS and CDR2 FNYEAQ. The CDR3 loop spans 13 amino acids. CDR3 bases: TGTGCCAGCAGCTCAACGGGGGTCAATGAGCAGTTCTTC. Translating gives CASSSTGVNEQFF.

The DNA of the CDR3 is TGTGCCAGCAGCCCCGGGATGGAGGGAAACACCATATATTTT. It specifies CASSPGMEGNTIYF. J is TRBJ1-3 and V is TRBV2; D remains ambiguous. The CDR3 contains 14 residues. Trimming cost V 6 bases and J 4 bases, with 13 bases left between them. Germline CDR1 reads SNHLY; CDR2 reads FYNNEI.

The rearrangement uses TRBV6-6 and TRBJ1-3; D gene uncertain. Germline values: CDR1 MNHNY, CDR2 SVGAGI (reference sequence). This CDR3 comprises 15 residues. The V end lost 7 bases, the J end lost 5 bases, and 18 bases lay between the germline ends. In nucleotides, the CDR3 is TGTGCCAGCACCTCCCTAACGGGAAGCCGAAACACCATATATTTT. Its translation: CASTSLTGSRNTIYF.

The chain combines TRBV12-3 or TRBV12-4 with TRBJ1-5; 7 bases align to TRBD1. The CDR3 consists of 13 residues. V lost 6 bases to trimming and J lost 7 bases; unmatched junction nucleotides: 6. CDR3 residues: CASSLTGKQPQHF. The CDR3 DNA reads TGTGCCAGCAGCCTGACAGGGAAACAGCCCCAGCATTTT.

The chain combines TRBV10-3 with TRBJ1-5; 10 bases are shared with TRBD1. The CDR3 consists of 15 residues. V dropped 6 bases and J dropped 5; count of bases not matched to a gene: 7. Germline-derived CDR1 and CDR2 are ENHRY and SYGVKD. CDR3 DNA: TGTGCCATCAGAGCCGGGACAGGGGTGCATCAGCCCCAGCATTTT. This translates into CAIRAGTGVHQPQHF.

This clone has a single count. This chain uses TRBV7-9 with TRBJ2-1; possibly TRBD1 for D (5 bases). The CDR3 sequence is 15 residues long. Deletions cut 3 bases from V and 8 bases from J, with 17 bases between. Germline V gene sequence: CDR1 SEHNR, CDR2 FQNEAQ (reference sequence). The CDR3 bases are TGTGCCAGCAGCTTTCGGTCAGGGTTACGGCATGAGCAGTTCTTC. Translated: CASSFRSGLRHEQFF.

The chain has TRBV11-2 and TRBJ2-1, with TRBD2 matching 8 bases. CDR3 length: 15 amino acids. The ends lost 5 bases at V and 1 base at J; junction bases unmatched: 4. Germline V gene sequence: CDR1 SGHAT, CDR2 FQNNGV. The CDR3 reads CASSPTSGSYNEQFF. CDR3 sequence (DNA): TGTGCCAGCAGCCCAACTAGCGGATCCTACAATGAGCAGTTCTTC. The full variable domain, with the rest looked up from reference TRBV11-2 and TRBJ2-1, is EAGVAQSPRYKIIEKRQSVAFWCNPISGHATLYWYQQILGQGPKLLIQFQNNGVVDDSQLPKDRFSAERLKGVDSTLKIQPAKLEDSAVYLCASSPTSGSYNEQFFGPGTRLTVL.

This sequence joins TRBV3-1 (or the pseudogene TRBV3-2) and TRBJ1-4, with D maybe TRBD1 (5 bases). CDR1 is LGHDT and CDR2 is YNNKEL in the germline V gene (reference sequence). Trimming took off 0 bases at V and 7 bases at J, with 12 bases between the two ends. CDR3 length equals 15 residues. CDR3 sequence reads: CASSQDPQGGEKLFF. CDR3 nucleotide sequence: TGTGCCAGCAGCCAAGATCCCCAGGGCGGTGAAAAACTGTTTTTT.

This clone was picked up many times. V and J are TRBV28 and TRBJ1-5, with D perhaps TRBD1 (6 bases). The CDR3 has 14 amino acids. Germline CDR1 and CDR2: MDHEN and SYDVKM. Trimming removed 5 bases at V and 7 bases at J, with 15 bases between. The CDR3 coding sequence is TGTGCCAGCAGTACGTTACAGGGTTGGCAGCCCCAGCATTTT. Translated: CASSTLQGWQPQHF.

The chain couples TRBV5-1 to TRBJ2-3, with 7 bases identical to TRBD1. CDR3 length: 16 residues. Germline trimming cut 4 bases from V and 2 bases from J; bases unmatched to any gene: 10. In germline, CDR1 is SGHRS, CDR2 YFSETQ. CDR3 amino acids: CASSPPRDRLTDTQYF. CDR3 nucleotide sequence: TGCGCCAGCAGCCCCCCCAGGGACAGACTCACAGATACGCAGTATTTT.

CDR3 sequence reads: CASSQGGQVAGELFF. CDR3 sequence (DNA): TGTGCCAGCAGCCAGGGGGGGCAAGTCGCCGGGGAGCTGTTTTTT. The rearrangement joins TRBV3-1 (or the pseudogene TRBV3-2) to TRBJ2-2, with D maybe TRBD2 (7 bases). Germline CDR1 and CDR2: LGHDT and YNNKEL (reference sequence). CDR3 length: 15 residues. V was shortened by 3 bases and J by 6 bases, with 14 bases between the two germline ends.